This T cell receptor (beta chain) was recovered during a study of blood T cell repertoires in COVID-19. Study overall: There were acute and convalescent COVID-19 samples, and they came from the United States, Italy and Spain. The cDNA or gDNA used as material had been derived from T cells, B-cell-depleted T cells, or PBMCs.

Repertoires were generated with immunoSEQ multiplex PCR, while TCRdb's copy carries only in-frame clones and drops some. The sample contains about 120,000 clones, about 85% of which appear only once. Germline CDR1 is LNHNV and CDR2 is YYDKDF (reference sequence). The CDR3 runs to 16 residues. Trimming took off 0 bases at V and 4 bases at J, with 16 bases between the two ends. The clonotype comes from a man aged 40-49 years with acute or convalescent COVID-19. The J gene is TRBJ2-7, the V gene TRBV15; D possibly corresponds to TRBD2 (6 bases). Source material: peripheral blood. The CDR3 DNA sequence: TGTGCCACCAGCAGAGACGGGGGTAGCGGACGATACGAGCAGTACTTC. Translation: CATSRDGGSGRYEQYF. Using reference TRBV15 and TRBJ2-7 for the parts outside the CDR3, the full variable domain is DAMVIQNPRYQVTQFGKPVTLSCSQTLNHNVMYWYQQKSSQAPKLLFHYYDKDFNNEADTPDNFQSRRPNTSFCFLDIRSPGLGDTAMYLCATSRDGGSGRYEQYFGPGTRLTVT.